This entry concerns a single T cell receptor (beta chain). This sample is drawn from a study of blood T cell repertoires in COVID-19. The CDR3 covers 15 residues. CDR1 is SEHNR and CDR2 is FQNEAQ in the germline V gene (reference sequence). J gave up 1 base and V 1 base, and 4 bases lay outside the gene matches. Repertoires were generated with immunoSEQ multiplex PCR, while TCRdb's copy carries only in-frame clones and drops some. The data show 100,000 to 140,000 clones, almost 85% seen once. The V call is TRBV7-9, the J call TRBJ2-7; 7 positions agree with TRBD2. This sequence originates from a human donor in a cohort sampled during active COVID-19. Material: peripheral blood. CDR3 loop: CASSLGGSVSYEQYF. The DNA of the CDR3 is TGTGCCAGCAGCTTAGGCGGGAGTGTGTCCTACGAGCAGTACTTC.